This T cell receptor beta chain was observed in a study of PD-1 blockade in classical Hodgkin lymphoma (dated by TCRdb to the early 2020s). For context, the study as a whole: Nivolumab dosing was 3 mg/kg intravenously every 2 weeks, continuing until either disease progression or unacceptable toxicity. A peripheral blood immune signature of response to PD-1 blockade in classical Hodgkin lymphoma was defined using TCR beta sequencing and CyTOF.

General findings and caveats noted by the study authors: Lower diversity was seen in patients whose nivolumab began less than 1 year after ASCT, and these patients were left out of later analyses so that immune reconstitution would not confound the results. By C4D1, a significant rise was seen in CD4+ TCR diversity but not in CD8+ TCR diversity (p=0.0027 vs p=0.16), and the rise was most apparent among complete responders (p=0.02). Newly diagnosed patients were reported to have lower baseline TCR diversity than healthy donors, and relapsed/refractory patients were reported to have lower baseline TCR diversity still. Baseline diversity similar to that of newly diagnosed patients was observed in trial patients achieving complete response, whereas significantly lower diversity was observed in partial responders and progressors. The study covered only a single clinical trial cohort, and the causes of the repertoire differences, possibly disease activity or prior therapy, were still not defined.

Concerning this clone itself: Its antigen remains undetermined. It has no much larger one-base neighbor in the sample; base qualities were not kept.

The cysteine opens and the phenylalanine closes a CDR3 of 18 amino acids. The DNA shown is the 54-base CDR3, in frame from base 1. V sheds 0 bases and J sheds 6 bases, leaving 22 bases between their ends. As encoded in the germline V gene, CDR1 is SGHRS while CDR2 is YFSETQ. The sample's time point, from its label and the paper: cycle 1 day 1 (C1D1), immediately before nivolumab initiation. Relapse after autologous stem cell transplantation had occurred in all trial patients, and cohorts A, B and C were distinguished by prior brentuximab vedotin exposure. The trial cohort was composed of about 58 patients with relapsed/refractory classical Hodgkin lymphoma, for whom complete response, partial response or progressive disease was recorded as best overall response. In the multi-cohort phase II CheckMate 205 trial, trial patients received single-agent nivolumab. An independent review committee assessed best overall response by applying the 2007 International Working Group response criteria. Trial PBMCs were collected immediately before nivolumab initiation (C1D1) and during therapy at cycle 2 day 1 and cycle 4 day 1. After peripheral blood was drawn into 8 mL Vacutainer Cell Preparation Tubes, PBMCs were isolated by centrifugation and then cryopreserved.

The Qiagen DNeasy kit was used to extract genomic DNA from unsorted PBMCs and from the negatively selected CD4+ and CD8+ fractions. TCR beta CDR3 regions were subjected to amplification by immunoSEQ multiplex PCR with primers that anneal to V and J segments. A synthetic immune receptor repertoire was used to minimize amplification bias, and remaining bias was computationally removed after sequencing. For the original study's pipeline: Repertoire diversity was quantified as the Shannon entropy index using custom Python scripts. Unsorted, CD4+ and CD8+ repertoires were examined separately, except in combined analyses, for which CD4+ and CD8+ sequences were merged in silico. Clonal expansion was defined as a frequency increase of at least 2-fold after treatment compared with C1D1, and clones undetected at baseline were assigned a pseudocount of 0.5. Singleton clones were defined as clones with 0 or 1 copy at C1D1, and non-singleton clones were defined as clones with 2 or more copies. Clones expanded in unsorted samples were assigned a CD4+, CD8+ or unknown annotation through matching of protein sequences in sorted samples from the same patient. Wilcoxon tests on paired samples were used to test diversity changes from C1D1 to C4D1. TCRdb carries this immuneACCESS record with in-frame sequences only. Its versions omit some clonotypes, under half of them owing to an unresolved V gene in the studies checked, with the rest unexplained. D and trimming come from the DNA, and the V and J calls and clone size come from that table. This sample holds 65,000 to 95,000 clones; about nine tenths were observed only once. Approximately 22% of the sample is taken by the ten largest.

Source: peripheral blood mononuclear cells (PBMCs), taken at baseline. The rearranged segments are TRBV5-1 and TRBJ2-1; the best D guess is TRBD2, with 6 bases matching. The origin of this receptor is a human donor with classical Hodgkin lymphoma. CDR3 reads: CASSLEGNLNRGVNEQFF. The nucleotide sequence reads TGCGCCAGCAGCTTGGAAGGAAATCTTAATCGCGGGGTCAATGAGCAGTTCTTC.